This entry features one T cell receptor beta chain sequence. Its antigen is unidentified. The V gene end was trimmed by 2 bases and the J gene end by 4 bases; junction bases not matched to a gene: 5. Per germline, CDR1 SEHNR and CDR2 FQNEAQ (reference sequence). This CDR3 region has 16 residues. The record originates from a study of response to subunit inactivated influenza vaccine. General study points: Only a handful of new T cells, the authors suggested, are recruited with each seasonal influenza vaccination.

TCRdb reanalysed the RT-PCR reads using MiXCR and keeps one entry per CDR3 protein. The sample shows 450,000 to 600,000 distinct CDR3 sequences, 16% of them seen only once. The genes are TRBV7-9 and TRBJ2-5, with 12 bases lining up with TRBD2. Source: CD4+ T cells sorted from PBMCs, taken 23 to 25 months after vaccination. The origin of this receptor is a man between 50 and 69 years old who received an inactivated influenza vaccine. CDR3 sequence: CASSLTSGRQRETQYF. CDR3 DNA sequence: TGTGCCAGCAGCTTAACTAGCGGGAGGCAGCGAGAGACCCAGTACTTC.